The next 30 T cell receptor beta chains were all read from a single sample in a study of T-cell reconstitution after alpha-beta-depleted transplantation in children. Unique molecular identifiers featured in how the TCRbeta library was prepared. TCRdb re-derived calls from the PCR reads in MiXCR, one entry per CDR3 protein. In the table there are under 750,000 distinct CDR3 sequences, more than 20% of which are singletons. Specimen: PBMCs, mostly from graft donor cells, collected 360 days after TCRalphabeta/CD19-depleted stem cell transplant. The source is a boy younger than two who had a stem cell transplant for acute myeloid leukemia, so the T cells may come from the graft donor.

This clonotype has only a few counts. The chain recombines TRBV15 with TRBJ2-2; D is tentatively TRBD1 or TRBD2 (5 bases each). The CDR3 totals 17 residues. Germline values: CDR1 LNHNV, CDR2 YYDKDF (reference sequence). Between the trimmed V and J ends, which lost 3 bases and 4 bases, there was a span of 18 bases. CDR3 DNA sequence: TGTGCCACCAGCAGGGGGACCTCCATGACCACCACCGGGGAGCTGTTTTTT. Encoded protein: CATSRGTSMTTTGELFF.

In this sample, this clonotype turned up many times. This chain uses TRBV5-1 with TRBJ2-6, with no clear D. The CDR3 runs 15 residues. Germline assignment: CDR1 SGHRS and CDR2 YFSETQ. Trimming took off 0 bases at V and 2 bases at J, with 6 bases between the two ends. As DNA, the CDR3 is TGCGCCAGCAGCTTGGACAGTACTGGGGCCAACGTCCTGACTTTC. Translation gives CASSLDSTGANVLTF.

This clonotype was seen at least ten times. The V call is TRBV27, the J call TRBJ2-7, with 11 bases aligning to TRBD1. Germline CDR1 MNHEY, CDR2 SMNVEV (reference sequence). After removal of 6 bases from V and 0 bases from J, the junction contained 10 bases not matched to a gene. The CDR3 loop spans 17 amino acids. This chain's CDR3 is CASSGQGAGYGSYEQYF. The DNA for the CDR3 is TGTGCCAGCAGCGGACAGGGGGCGGGTTACGGCTCCTACGAGCAGTACTTC.

This clonotype was counted at least ten times. J is TRBJ2-5 and V is TRBV29-1; a possible D gene is TRBD1 (6 bases). Between the trimmed V and J ends, which lost 3 bases and 2 bases, there was a span of 10 bases. There are 13 residues in the CDR3. Germline V gives CDR1 SQVTM, CDR2 ANQGSEA. The CDR3: CSVEGAGQETQYF. The CDR3 DNA reads TGCAGCGTTGAGGGGGCCGGGCAAGAGACCCAGTACTTC.

This clonotype was recorded many times. The chain joins TRBV6-5 to TRBJ1-5, with D hard to call. Per germline, CDR1 MNHEY and CDR2 SVGAGI. Deletions cut 5 bases from V and 2 bases from J, with 10 bases between. This CDR3 region has 14 residues. DNA of the CDR3: TGTGCCAGCAGTCAGGACCTCGGCAATCAGCCCCAGCATTTT. Encoded protein: CASSQDLGNQPQHF.

This clonotype has a handful of counts. V usage is TRBV27 and J usage is TRBJ1-1, with TRBD1 identical over 12 bases. Germline V lookup: CDR1 MNHEY, CDR2 SMNVEV (reference sequence). The CDR3 consists of 16 residues. J was trimmed by 5 bases and V by 5 bases; bases with no gene match: 9. CDR3 DNA sequence: TGTGCCAGCAGTCCCCGGGACAGGGGGCGGTGGACTGAAGCTTTCTTT. The encoded protein is CASSPRDRGRWTEAFF.

V gene TRBV2 combines with J gene TRBJ2-7; 8 bases fit TRBD1. CDR1 is SNHLY, CDR2 FYNNEI, per germline. The CDR3 contains 15 residues. V was clipped by 6 bases and J by 2 bases; unmatched bases: 9. CDR3 protein: CASSYTGGRAYEQYV. The CDR3 DNA follows: TGTGCCAGCAGCTATACAGGGGGAAGGGCCTACGAGCAGTACGTC.

V and J are TRBV29-1 and TRBJ2-5, with unresolved D. The length of the CDR3 is 12 residues. The germline V gene has CDR1 SQVTM and CDR2 ANQGSEA. Between the trimmed V and J ends, which lost 6 bases and 0 bases, there was a span of 8 bases. The DNA of the CDR3 is TGCAGCGTCACTACGTACCAAGAGACCCAGTACTTC. It codes for CSVTTYQETQYF.

This rearrangement joins TRBV20-1 to TRBJ2-7; 8 bases line up with TRBD1. The ends lost 8 bases at V and 1 base at J; junction bases unmatched: 10. Per germline, CDR1 DFQATT and CDR2 SNEGSKA (reference sequence). The CDR3 covers 14 residues. The CDR3 is CSPEGRQGSYEQYF. CDR3 coding DNA: TGCAGTCCCGAAGGGCGACAGGGGTCCTACGAGCAGTACTTC.

This clonotype has more than one count but fewer than ten. The chain joins TRBV5-6 to TRBJ2-1; a possible D gene is TRBD1 (5 bases). This CDR3 comprises 14 residues. The V end was cut by 4 bases, the J end by 6 bases, with 14 bases between. Looked up from germline, CDR1 is SGHDT and CDR2 is YYEEEE. CDR3 region: CASSLLGPVNEQFF. Here the CDR3 DNA reads TGTGCCAGCAGCCTCCTGGGGCCGGTCAATGAGCAGTTCTTC.

At least ten counts were recorded for this clonotype. Sequence at one end of the junction differs from germline and may be a read error. V usage is TRBV7-9 and J usage is TRBJ1-1, with unresolved D. There are 14 residues in the CDR3. Germline CDR1 is SEHNR and CDR2 is FQNEAQ (reference sequence). Written as DNA, the CDR3 is TGTGCCAGCAGTTTAGTCGCGGGGAACACTGAAGCTTTCTTT. It yields the protein CASSLVAGNTEAFF.

This clonotype was observed a few times. V is TRBV12-3 or TRBV12-4 and J is TRBJ2-3, with D unresolved. This CDR3 region has 11 residues. Trimming took 5 bases from V and 5 from J, leaving 5 bases between them. CDR3 nucleotides: TGTGCCAGCAGTGCCCGAGATACGCAGTATTTT. Its protein product is CASSARDTQYF.

This rearrangement joins TRBV6-1 to TRBJ2-1; D not resolved. From germline, CDR1 is MNHNS and CDR2 SASEGT. The V end was cut by 7 bases, the J end by 9 bases, with 28 bases between. This CDR3 region has 17 residues. The CDR3 region has the DNA TGTGCCAGCAATCTAGGTATGCCAGTGGCCACCCTAGGTGAGCAGTTCTTC. Its protein product is CASNLGMPVATLGEQFF.

The V and J genes are TRBV9 and TRBJ1-2; D unresolved. Germline V lookup: CDR1 SGDLS, CDR2 YYNGEE. The V end lost 0 bases, the J end lost 8 bases, and 2 bases lay between the germline ends. The CDR3 length is 10 residues. The CDR3 reads CASSVEGYTF. Here the CDR3 DNA reads TGTGCCAGCAGCGTAGAAGGCTACACCTTC.

The CDR3, as DNA: TGCGCCAGCAGCTTAGGAGCAGGTCCCTACGAGCAGTACTTC. It encodes CASSLGAGPYEQYF. The chain is built from TRBV5-1 and TRBJ2-7, with D uncertain. The CDR3 totals 14 residues. CDR1 is SGHRS, CDR2 YFSETQ, per germline. Trimming removed 2 bases from V and 2 bases from J, with 11 bases in between. The full variable domain, rest sourced from reference TRBV5-1 and TRBJ2-7, is KAGVTQTPRYLIKTRGQQVTLSCSPISGHRSVSWYQQTPGQGLQFLFEYFSETQRNKGNFPGRFSGRQFSNSRSEMNVSTLELGDSALYLCASSLGAGPYEQYFGPGTRLTVT.

Only a few counts were recorded for this clonotype. The chain employs TRBV10-3 and TRBJ2-6, with a weak D call TRBD2 (5 bases). CDR1 ENHRY and CDR2 SYGVKD come from the germline V gene. This CDR3 spans 18 amino acids. The V end was cut by 3 bases, the J end by 0 bases, with 15 bases between. CDR3: CAISDPPGLLSGANVLTF. DNA for the CDR3: TGTGCCATCAGTGACCCCCCTGGACTTCTCTCTGGGGCCAACGTCCTGACTTTC.

This clonotype came up a few times. The chain joins TRBV11-3 to TRBJ2-5, with D possibly being TRBD1 (6 bases). The V gene's germline CDR1 is SGHNT and CDR2 YENEEA. The CDR3 is 15 residues long. V was trimmed by 5 bases and J by 5 bases, leaving 18 bases between them. As DNA, the CDR3 is TGTGCCAGCAGCCCCGTTCACACAGGGACGGAGACCCAGTACTTC. Its translation is CASSPVHTGTETQYF.

The chain has TRBV29-1 and TRBJ2-1; possibly TRBD1 for D (6 bases). Per germline, CDR1 SQVTM and CDR2 ANQGSEA. Deletions cut 4 bases from V and 9 bases from J, with 22 bases between. The CDR3 sequence is 15 residues long. The DNA for the CDR3 is TGCAGCGTTGTAAGTGGGCAGGGGCTAGCATTTGAGCAGTTCTTC. It specifies CSVVSGQGLAFEQFF.

The table lists this clonotype with a few counts. In DNA, the CDR3 is TGTGCCACCCAAGGGTTTCGGGAGACCCAGTACTTC. As protein: CATQGFRETQYF. The V call is TRBV24-1, the J call TRBJ2-5; D uncertain. The CDR3 runs to 12 residues. V was cut by 9 bases and J by 5 bases, with 12 bases left in between. CDR1 and CDR2 (germline): KGHDR, SFDVKD.

The chain recombines TRBV29-1 with TRBJ2-3; TRBD1 matches at 9 bases. The CDR3 extends over 15 amino acids. V shed 6 bases and J 3 bases; nucleotides not matched to a gene: 10. Germline V gene lookup returns CDR1 SQVTM and CDR2 ANQGSEA. Here the CDR3 DNA reads TGCAGCGTGGAATCCGGGACAGGGCTAACAGATACGCAGTATTTT. Its protein is CSVESGTGLTDTQYF.

The gene calls are TRBV2 and TRBJ1-2; D might be TRBD1 (6 bases). Trimming cost V 2 bases and J 3 bases, with 10 bases left between them. CDR1 and CDR2 from the germline V gene are SNHLY and FYNNEI. This CDR3 comprises 14 residues. The CDR3 coding sequence is TGTGCCAGCAGTGAACCCTCAGGGGACTATGGCTACACCTTC. Residues: CASSEPSGDYGYTF.

This clonotype was detected a few times. The chain recombines TRBV29-1 with TRBJ1-1, with 7 bases lining up with TRBD1. The V and J ends lost 7 bases and 5 bases, in that order; junction bases with no gene match: 7. CDR3 size: 12 residues. Germline CDR1 reads SQVTM; CDR2 reads ANQGSEA. The CDR3 nucleotides are TGCAGCGCCAGACCGGGACAGACTGAAGCTTTCTTT. Amino acids: CSARPGQTEAFF.

The rearrangement joins TRBV30 to TRBJ1-4; 7 bases are shared with TRBD1. V lost 1 base and J lost 5; bases outside the gene matches: 1. The CDR3 spans 13 residues. The germline V gene encodes CDR1 GTSNPN and CDR2 SVGIG (reference sequence). This CDR3 is CAWSGQGNEKLFF. As DNA, the CDR3 is TGTGCCTGGAGTGGACAGGGAAATGAAAAACTGTTTTTT.

This clonotype was picked up many times. This chain links TRBV7-2 with TRBJ1-1, with a weak D call TRBD1 (6 bases). CDR1 SGHTA and CDR2 FQGNSA come from the germline V gene. V was shortened by 3 bases and J by 4 bases, with 12 bases between the two germline ends. This CDR3 is 14 amino acids long. The CDR3 DNA sequence: TGTGCCAGCAGCTTCGGGGGCGCGAGCACTGAAGCTTTCTTT. Translation gives CASSFGGASTEAFF.

This clonotype was seen a handful of times. V usage is TRBV15 and J usage is TRBJ2-2, with TRBD1 matching 7 bases. Germline trimming cut 1 base from V and 6 bases from J; bases unmatched to any gene: 8. The length of the CDR3 is 16 residues. The germline V gene has CDR1 LNHNV and CDR2 YYDKDF (reference sequence). CDR3 amino acids: CATSRGSDRRSGELFF. The CDR3 bases are TGTGCCACCAGCAGAGGTTCGGACAGGAGGTCCGGGGAGCTGTTTTTT. The variable domain in full, completed from reference TRBV15 and TRBJ2-2, reads DAMVIQNPRYQVTQFGKPVTLSCSQTLNHNVMYWYQQKSSQAPKLLFHYYDKDFNNEADTPDNFQSRRPNTSFCFLDIRSPGLGDTAMYLCATSRGSDRRSGELFFGEGSRLTVL.

In its sample, this clonotype was seen a few times. J is TRBJ2-1 and V is TRBV11-3; D is unclear. This CDR3 contains 16 residues. V lost 2 bases to trimming and J lost 0 bases, with 11 bases between them. Germline CDR1 SGHNT, CDR2 YENEEA. The CDR3 reads CASSLRMASSYNEQFF. CDR3 bases: TGTGCCAGCAGCTTACGTATGGCCAGCTCCTACAATGAGCAGTTCTTC. The whole variable domain, filled in from reference TRBV11-3 and TRBJ2-1, reads EAGVVQSPRYKIIEKKQPVAFWCNPISGHNTLYWYLQNLGQGPELLIRYENEEAVDDSQLPKDRFSAERLKGVDSTLKIQPAELGDSAVYLCASSLRMASSYNEQFFGPGTRLTVL.

Many counts were recorded for this clonotype. The chain joins TRBV12-3 or TRBV12-4 to TRBJ2-7; D is unclear. Trimming shortened V by 0 bases and J by 3 bases, and 6 bases separated the two germline ends. The CDR3 covers 13 residues. CDR3 coding DNA: TGTGCCAGCAGTTTAGCCAGGCTCTACGAGCAGTACTTC. The encoded protein is CASSLARLYEQYF.

The chain recombines TRBV10-3 with TRBJ2-7; a possible D gene is TRBD1 (6 bases). Germline CDR1 and CDR2: ENHRY and SYGVKD. The CDR3 is 12 residues long. The ends were cut back, 8 bases at V and 0 bases at J, with 8 bases in the middle. DNA for the CDR3: TGTGCCATCCGGACAGTCTCCTACGAGCAGTACTTC. Protein: CAIRTVSYEQYF.

This clonotype was seen a few times. The V call is TRBV6-5, the J call TRBJ2-1, with 7 bases lining up with TRBD2. Germline values: CDR1 MNHEY, CDR2 SVGAGI. Trimming removed 4 bases from V and 10 bases from J; junction bases left unmatched: 10. CDR3 length: 14 amino acids. DNA for the CDR3: TGTGCCAGCAGTTTCGGGGGGACCAATAAAGAGCAGTTCTTC. Its translation is CASSFGGTNKEQFF.

This clonotype was recorded at least ten times. This chain uses TRBV28 with TRBJ1-3; D uncertain. Germline values: CDR1 MDHEN, CDR2 SYDVKM. V was clipped by 1 base and J by 0 bases, with 7 bases between them. The CDR3 has 15 residues. CDR3 in DNA: TGTGCCAGCAGTTTATACCTGAGCTCTGGAAACACCATATATTTT. Amino acid sequence: CASSLYLSSGNTIYF.